Listed below are T cell receptor beta chains from one sample, sequenced in a study of shared clonotypes between healthy human individuals. Using immunoSEQ multiplex PCR, the repertoire was profiled, and TCRdb retains in-frame clones only, with some absent. Of 700,000 to 950,000 clones in the sample, 90% to 98% were seen once. Sequencing input: naive CD8+ T cells sorted from blood. Receptors were obtained from a man aged 25 to 40 in good health. Each CDR3 is given with its conserved first and last residue. Each record gives: CDR3 DNA, CDR3 protein, D gene, V gene, J gene, clone size. D genes are given only for firm matches. Clone size appears in some rows only: once, few, many, or a class for an expanded clone.

CDR3 DNA: TGCGCCAGCAGCCAGGCGGGACTGCAACAAGACCCCCAGTACTTC
CDR3 protein: CASSQAGLQQDPQYF
D gene: NA
V gene: TRBV4-1
J gene: TRBJ2-5
clone size: NA

CDR3 DNA: TGTGCCAGCAGTTTCGGTCTTAGCTCCTACGAGCAGTACTTC
CDR3 protein: CASSFGLSSYEQYF
D gene: NA
V gene: TRBV27
J gene: TRBJ2-7
clone size: NA

CDR3 DNA: TGTGCCAGCAGTTTATCCCTCTCATGGACTGGGCAAGTCTTC
CDR3 protein: CASSLSLSWTGQVF
D gene: NA
V gene: TRBV27
J gene: TRBJ2-1
clone size: NA

CDR3 DNA: TGTGCCAGCAGCGTAGGGGCAGGAAGCTCCTACGAGCAGTACTTC
CDR3 protein: CASSVGAGSSYEQYF
D gene: NA
V gene: TRBV9
J gene: TRBJ2-7
clone size: NA

CDR3 DNA: TGTGCCAGCAGTTCCGGACAGCTAAACTATGGCTACACCTTC
CDR3 protein: CASSSGQLNYGYTF
D gene: NA
V gene: TRBV7-9
J gene: TRBJ1-2
clone size: NA

CDR3 DNA: TGTGCCACCCTTAACGGTAACACTGAAGCTTTCTTT
CDR3 protein: CATLNGNTEAFF
D gene: NA
V gene: TRBV27
J gene: TRBJ1-1
clone size: NA

CDR3 DNA: TGCAGCGTTGTCAACCCAGGGCCCCGGGACAGTAGAGGCTCCTACAATGAGCAGTTCTTC
CDR3 protein: CSVVNPGPRDSRGSYNEQFF
D gene: TRBD1
V gene: TRBV29-1
J gene: TRBJ2-1
clone size: once

CDR3 DNA: TGTGCCAGCAGTTACTCGAGGGAGAACACCGGGGAGCTGTTTTTT
CDR3 protein: CASSYSRENTGELFF
D gene: NA
V gene: TRBV6-6
J gene: TRBJ2-2
clone size: NA

CDR3 DNA: TGTGCCAGTAACCCAATTCCTAGCGGGAGGGGGACCGGGGAGCTGTTTTTT
CDR3 protein: CASNPIPSGRGTGELFF
D gene: TRBD2
V gene: TRBV6-8
J gene: TRBJ2-2
clone size: NA

CDR3 DNA: TGTGCCAGCAGCCAAGATCTGGGACTCCTTACCAATGAGCAGTTCTTC
CDR3 protein: CASSQDLGLLTNEQFF
D gene: NA
V gene: TRBV14
J gene: TRBJ2-1
clone size: once

CDR3 DNA: TGTGCCAGCAGTTTATCGACTTCGGGACAGGGTTCCGAGCAGTACTTC
CDR3 protein: CASSLSTSGQGSEQYF
D gene: TRBD1
V gene: TRBV27
J gene: TRBJ2-7
clone size: NA

CDR3 DNA: TGTGCCAGCAGTTTGGGCGTAGACACCGGGGAGCTGTTTTTT
CDR3 protein: CASSLGVDTGELFF
D gene: NA
V gene: TRBV27
J gene: TRBJ2-2
clone size: NA

CDR3 DNA: TGTGCCAGCACCGACCGGGACAGTGGAAGCTACACCTTC
CDR3 protein: CASTDRDSGSYTF
D gene: TRBD1
V gene: TRBV9
J gene: TRBJ1-2
clone size: NA

CDR3 DNA: TGTGCCAGCAGCCACCCGGGACAGGACGGCTACACCTTC
CDR3 protein: CASSHPGQDGYTF
D gene: TRBD1
V gene: TRBV9
J gene: TRBJ1-2
clone size: NA

CDR3 DNA: TGTGCCTGGAGTGTTTCTCCAGATACGCAGTATTTT
CDR3 protein: CAWSVSPDTQYF
D gene: NA
V gene: TRBV30
J gene: TRBJ2-3
clone size: NA

CDR3 DNA: TGTGCCTGGAGAGACAGGGACTACGCTAAAGAGACCCAGTACTTC
CDR3 protein: CAWRDRDYAKETQYF
D gene: NA
V gene: TRBV30
J gene: TRBJ2-5
clone size: NA

CDR3 DNA: TGTGCCAGCAGCGGGAGGACAGGCTCTGGAAACACCATATATTTT
CDR3 protein: CASSGRTGSGNTIYF
D gene: TRBD1
V gene: TRBV7-9
J gene: TRBJ1-3
clone size: NA

CDR3 DNA: TGTGCCAGCAGCTTAATCCCCCACACAGATACGCAGTATTTT
CDR3 protein: CASSLIPHTDTQYF
D gene: NA
V gene: TRBV11-2
J gene: TRBJ2-3
clone size: NA

CDR3 DNA: TGTGCCAGCAGCTATAGCGGGAGCCACGAGCAGTACTTC
CDR3 protein: CASSYSGSHEQYF
D gene: TRBD2
V gene: TRBV7-9
J gene: TRBJ2-7
clone size: NA

CDR3 DNA: TGTGCCAGCAGTGAAGTAAAGGGGGCGACCTACGAGCAGTACTTC
CDR3 protein: CASSEVKGATYEQYF
D gene: TRBD1
V gene: TRBV2
J gene: TRBJ2-7
clone size: NA

CDR3 DNA: TGTGCCACCTCAGGAGGCGATACGCAGTATTTT
CDR3 protein: CATSGGDTQYF
D gene: NA
V gene: TRBV2
J gene: TRBJ2-3
clone size: NA

CDR3 DNA: TGTGCCAGCAGCGGTGACGAGCAGTACTTC
CDR3 protein: CASSGDEQYF
D gene: NA
V gene: TRBV9
J gene: TRBJ2-7
clone size: NA

CDR3 DNA: TGCGCCAGCAGCTTGGTAGGGACAGGGGCTAGCGGCGAAGAGACCCAGTACTTC
CDR3 protein: CASSLVGTGASGEETQYF
D gene: TRBD1
V gene: TRBV5-1
J gene: TRBJ2-5
clone size: NA

CDR3 DNA: TGTGCCACCGAAGCGGCTATGGAGACCCAGTACTTC
CDR3 protein: CATEAAMETQYF
D gene: NA
V gene: TRBV6-1
J gene: TRBJ2-5
clone size: NA

CDR3 DNA: TGTGCCAGCAGCAGTACCGGGCCACCGAGTGAGACCCAGTACTTC
CDR3 protein: CASSSTGPPSETQYF
D gene: NA
V gene: TRBV11-2
J gene: TRBJ2-5
clone size: NA

CDR3 DNA: TGTGCCAGCAGCTCAAGGACTAGCCCGAACTCGGACGAGCAGTACTTC
CDR3 protein: CASSSRTSPNSDEQYF
D gene: TRBD2
V gene: TRBV7-6
J gene: TRBJ2-7
clone size: NA

CDR3 DNA: TGTGCCAGCAGGACTCGGGACTCTCTTTTGGAGCTGTTTTTT
CDR3 protein: CASRTRDSLLELFF
D gene: NA
V gene: TRBV6-6
J gene: TRBJ2-2
clone size: NA

CDR3 DNA: TGTGCCAGCAGCCACGGGGGAGGACTAGCGGGCTACAATGAGCAGTTCTTC
CDR3 protein: CASSHGGGLAGYNEQFF
D gene: TRBD2
V gene: TRBV7-2
J gene: TRBJ2-1
clone size: NA

CDR3 DNA: TGCAGCGTTGTACGGACAGGCCACACCGGGGAGCTGTTTTTT
CDR3 protein: CSVVRTGHTGELFF
D gene: TRBD1
V gene: TRBV29-1
J gene: TRBJ2-2
clone size: NA

CDR3 DNA: TGTGCCAGCAGCTTAGAGGCCAGCTCCTACGAGCAGTACTTC
CDR3 protein: CASSLEASSYEQYF
D gene: NA
V gene: TRBV7-7
J gene: TRBJ2-7
clone size: NA

CDR3 DNA: TGTGCCAGCAGTCCCCTGGGGGAGGGATCAACCTACGAGCAGTACTTC
CDR3 protein: CASSPLGEGSTYEQYF
D gene: TRBD2
V gene: TRBV7-9
J gene: TRBJ2-7
clone size: NA

CDR3 DNA: TGTGCCAGCAGTTTATCGGGGGCCCGACGGGAGCAGTTCTTC
CDR3 protein: CASSLSGARREQFF
D gene: NA
V gene: TRBV27
J gene: TRBJ2-1
clone size: NA

CDR3 DNA: TGTGCCAGCAGCCCCCGAACAGGAGGGACTGAAGCTTTCTTT
CDR3 protein: CASSPRTGGTEAFF
D gene: NA
V gene: TRBV7-9
J gene: TRBJ1-1
clone size: NA

CDR3 DNA: TGTGCCAGCAGCTTGAATTCTTTTGCTGGGAACACCATATATTTT
CDR3 protein: CASSLNSFAGNTIYF
D gene: NA
V gene: TRBV7-3
J gene: TRBJ1-3
clone size: NA

CDR3 DNA: TGCGCCAGCAGGACAGAAAACTATGGCTACACCTTC
CDR3 protein: CASRTENYGYTF
D gene: NA
V gene: TRBV10-2
J gene: TRBJ1-2
clone size: NA